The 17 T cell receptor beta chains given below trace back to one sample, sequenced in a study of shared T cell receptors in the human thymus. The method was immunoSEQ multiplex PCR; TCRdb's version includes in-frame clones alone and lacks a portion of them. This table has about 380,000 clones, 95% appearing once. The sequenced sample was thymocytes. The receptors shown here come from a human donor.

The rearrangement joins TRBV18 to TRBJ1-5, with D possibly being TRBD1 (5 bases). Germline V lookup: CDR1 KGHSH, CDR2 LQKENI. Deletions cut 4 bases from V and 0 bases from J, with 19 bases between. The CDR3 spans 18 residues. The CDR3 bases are TGTGCCAGCTCACTTACTCACGAGACAGTATATAGCAATCAGCCCCAGCATTTT. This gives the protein CASSLTHETVYSNQPQHF.

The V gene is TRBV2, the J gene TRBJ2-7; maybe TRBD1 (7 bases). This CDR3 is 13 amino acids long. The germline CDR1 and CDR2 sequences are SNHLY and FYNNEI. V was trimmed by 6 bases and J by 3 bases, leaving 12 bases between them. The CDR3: CASRGGQIYEQYF. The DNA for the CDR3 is TGTGCCAGCAGGGGGGGACAGATCTACGAGCAGTACTTC. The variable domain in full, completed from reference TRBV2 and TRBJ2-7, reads EPEVTQTPSHQVTQMGQEVILRCVPISNHLYFYWYRQILGQKVEFLVSFYNNEISEKSEIFDDQFSVERPDGSNFTLKIRSTKLEDSAMYFCASRGGQIYEQYFGPGTRLTVT.

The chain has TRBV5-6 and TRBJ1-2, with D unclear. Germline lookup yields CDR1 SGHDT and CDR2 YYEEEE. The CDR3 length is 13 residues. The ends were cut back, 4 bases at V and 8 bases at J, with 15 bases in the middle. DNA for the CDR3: TGTGCCAGCAGCCCCTTTGACCCGGGGGGCTACACCTTC. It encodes CASSPFDPGGYTF.

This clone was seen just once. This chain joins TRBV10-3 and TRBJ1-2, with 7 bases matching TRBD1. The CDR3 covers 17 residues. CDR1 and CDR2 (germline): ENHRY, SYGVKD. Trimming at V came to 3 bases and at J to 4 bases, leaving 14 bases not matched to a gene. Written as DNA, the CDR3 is TGTGCCATCAGTGACTCGAGACTTTCAGGGGGATCCTATGGCTACACCTTC. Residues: CAISDSRLSGGSYGYTF.

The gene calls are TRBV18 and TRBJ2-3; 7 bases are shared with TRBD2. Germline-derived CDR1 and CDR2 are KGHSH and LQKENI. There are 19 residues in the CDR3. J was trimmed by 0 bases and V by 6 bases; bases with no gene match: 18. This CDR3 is CASSAVNLRLAPSTDTQYF. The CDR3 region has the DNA TGTGCCAGCTCCGCTGTCAACTTGAGACTAGCCCCGAGCACAGATACGCAGTATTTT. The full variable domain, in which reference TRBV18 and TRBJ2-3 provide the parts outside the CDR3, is NAGVMQNPRHLVRRRGQEARLRCSPMKGHSHVYWYRQLPEEGLKFMVYLQKENIIDESGMPKERFSAEFPKEGPSILRIQQVVRGDSAAYFCASSAVNLRLAPSTDTQYFGPGTRLTVL.

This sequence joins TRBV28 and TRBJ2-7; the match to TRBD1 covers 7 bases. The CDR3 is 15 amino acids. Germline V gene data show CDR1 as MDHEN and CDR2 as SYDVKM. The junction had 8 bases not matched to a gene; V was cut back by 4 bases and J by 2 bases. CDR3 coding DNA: TGTGCCAGCAGTTCCCGGTTGACAGGGACCTACGAGCAGTACTTC. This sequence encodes CASSSRLTGTYEQYF.

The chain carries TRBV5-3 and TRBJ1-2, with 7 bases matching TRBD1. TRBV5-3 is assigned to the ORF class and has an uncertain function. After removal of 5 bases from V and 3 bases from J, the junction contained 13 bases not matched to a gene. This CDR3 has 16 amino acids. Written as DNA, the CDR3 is TGTGCCAGAAGTTCCGGGACAGAACCAATCGACTATGGCTACACCTTC. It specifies CARSSGTEPIDYGYTF.

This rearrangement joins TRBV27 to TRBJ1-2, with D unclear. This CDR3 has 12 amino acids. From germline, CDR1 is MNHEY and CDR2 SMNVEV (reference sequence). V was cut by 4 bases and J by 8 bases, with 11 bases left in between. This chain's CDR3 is CASSSPPNGYTF. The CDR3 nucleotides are TGTGCCAGCAGTTCCCCCCCTAACGGCTACACCTTC.

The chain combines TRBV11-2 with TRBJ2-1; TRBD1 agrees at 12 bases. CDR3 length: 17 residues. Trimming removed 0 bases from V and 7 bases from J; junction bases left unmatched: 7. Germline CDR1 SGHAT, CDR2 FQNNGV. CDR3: CASSLDWPGQGANEQFF. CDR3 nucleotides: TGTGCCAGCAGCTTAGATTGGCCGGGACAGGGGGCAAATGAGCAGTTCTTC.

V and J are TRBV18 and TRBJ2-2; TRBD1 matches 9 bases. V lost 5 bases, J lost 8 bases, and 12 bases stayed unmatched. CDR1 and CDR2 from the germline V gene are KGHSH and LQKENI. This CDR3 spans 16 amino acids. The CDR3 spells CASSATGGPGAGELFF. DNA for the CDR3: TGTGCCAGCTCAGCCACAGGGGGCCCCGGAGCGGGGGAGCTGTTTTTT.

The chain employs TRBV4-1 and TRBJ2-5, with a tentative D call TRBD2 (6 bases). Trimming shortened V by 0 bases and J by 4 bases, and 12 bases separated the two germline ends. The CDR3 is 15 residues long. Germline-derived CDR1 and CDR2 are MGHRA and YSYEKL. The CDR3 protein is CASSQEGGRRETQYF. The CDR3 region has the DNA TGCGCCAGCAGCCAAGAGGGGGGACGACGAGAGACCCAGTACTTC.

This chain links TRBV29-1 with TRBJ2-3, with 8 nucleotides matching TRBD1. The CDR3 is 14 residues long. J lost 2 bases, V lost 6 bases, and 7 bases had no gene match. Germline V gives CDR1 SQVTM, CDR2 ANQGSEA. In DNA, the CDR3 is TGCAGCGTCCGGACAGGGTCTATCACAGATACGCAGTATTTT. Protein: CSVRTGSITDTQYF.

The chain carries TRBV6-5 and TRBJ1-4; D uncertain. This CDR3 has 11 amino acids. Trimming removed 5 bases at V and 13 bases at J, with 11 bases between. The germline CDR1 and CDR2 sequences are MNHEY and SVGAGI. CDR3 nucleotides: TGTGCCAGCAGTGACCGGGATCGACTGTTTTTT. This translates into CASSDRDRLFF.

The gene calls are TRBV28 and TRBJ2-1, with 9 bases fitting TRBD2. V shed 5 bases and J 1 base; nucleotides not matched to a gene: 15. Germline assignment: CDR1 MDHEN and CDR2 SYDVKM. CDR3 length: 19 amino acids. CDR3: CASSAHRGPSGTSYNEQFF. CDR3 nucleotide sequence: TGTGCCAGCAGTGCCCACAGGGGCCCTAGCGGGACTTCCTACAATGAGCAGTTCTTC.

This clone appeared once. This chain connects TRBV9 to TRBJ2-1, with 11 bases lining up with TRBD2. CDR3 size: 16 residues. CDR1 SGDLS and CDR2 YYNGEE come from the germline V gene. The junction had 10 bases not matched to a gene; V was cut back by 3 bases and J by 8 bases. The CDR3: CASSAFLLAGVDEQFF. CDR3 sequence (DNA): TGTGCCAGCAGCGCTTTCCTACTAGCGGGAGTCGATGAGCAGTTCTTC.

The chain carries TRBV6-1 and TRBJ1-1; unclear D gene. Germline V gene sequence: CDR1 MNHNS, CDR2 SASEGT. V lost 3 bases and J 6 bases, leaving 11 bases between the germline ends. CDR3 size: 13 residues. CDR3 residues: CASSEFWLAEAFF. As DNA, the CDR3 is TGTGCCAGCAGTGAGTTTTGGTTAGCTGAAGCTTTCTTT.

Here the CDR3 reads CASSYPQGLVEEQYF. The CDR3 coding sequence is TGTGCCAGCAGTTACCCTCAGGGACTAGTTGAGGAGCAGTACTTC. The rearrangement links TRBV6-6 to TRBJ2-7; 8 positions match TRBD2. Germline CDR1 is MNHNY and CDR2 is SVGAGI (reference sequence). Trimming cost V 2 bases and J 7 bases; bases outside gene matches: 10. The CDR3 runs to 15 residues.